This T cell receptor (beta chain) comes out of a study of cytomegalovirus exposure and HLA in healthy donors. The trim removed 6 bases at V and 6 bases at J, leaving 13 bases unmatched. Per the germline V gene, CDR1 is SNHLY and CDR2 is FYNNEI. The CDR3 extends over 17 amino acids. Every donor was a healthy person donating bone marrow. PCR involved 60 Vbeta and 13 Jbeta primers. Some clones are missing from TCRdb's copy, which holds only in-frame ones; the method was immunoSEQ multiplex PCR. The table records around 190,000 clones, over 60% of them present only once. The chain recombines TRBV2 with TRBJ1-4; 10 nucleotides align to TRBD1. The sequencing input was PBMCs. The receptor was isolated from a man younger than 40 in good health and CMV-seropositive. The CDR3 bases are TGTGCCAGCAGAGGGGGACAGGGGCGCACCCTTGATGAAAAACTGTTTTTT. This gives the protein CASRGGQGRTLDEKLFF.